The sequence of this TCR beta chain was determined in a study of cytomegalovirus exposure and HLA in healthy donors. Healthy donors of bone marrow made up the group. PCR was performed using 60 Vbeta and 13 Jbeta primers. Clones were read by immunoSEQ multiplex PCR, and TCRdb kept only the in-frame ones, dropping some. The sample contains 120,000 or so clones, about 80% of which appear only once. The V end lost 7 bases, the J end lost 3 bases, and 24 bases lay between the germline ends. In germline, CDR1 is SQVTM, CDR2 ANQGSEA. This CDR3 contains 16 residues. General study points: Researchers reported in a later analysis that common viral pathogens appeared linked to several top clusters. Later analysis demonstrated an association between a missense DCLRE1C variant and TCR beta V- and J-gene trimming.

Note on this clone: Antigen specificity is unknown.

The TCR was taken from an older woman in good health and CMV-seropositive. This chain uses TRBV29-1 with TRBJ1-1; maybe TRBD1 (5 bases). Sequencing used PBMCs. The CDR3 nucleotides are TGCAGCGCTACACCCCGACGGGACTTTAGAGACACTGAAGCTTTCTTT. It translates to CSATPRRDFRDTEAFF.